The subject of this entry is one TCR beta chain. Its antigen remains unidentified. No base-level quality is on record; no much larger clone is a single base apart. These data are taken from a study of beta chain features in type 1 diabetes (dated 2018 in TCRdb). The study in broad terms: Patients and healthy donors did not differ in mean age, gender distribution, total cell number or subset yield. A total of 107,917,701 sorted cells were examined across all samples, and the number of cells per subset was strongly correlated with RNA yield. In the study, recently diagnosed type 1 diabetes patients and matched healthy donors were compared on the TCRB repertoires of their sorted circulating CD4+ T cell subsets. Regulatory and stem cell-like memory subsets were isolated from only 8 patients and roughly eight healthy donors, whereas naive and central memory subsets came from all 30 or so donors.

Each donor gave one peripheral blood draw, about 110 mL on average, collected into heparinised tubes. Naive, central memory, regulatory and stem cell-like memory CD4+ T cells were sorted on a BD FACSAria II using a panel including CD45RO, CCR7, CD25, CD127, CD95 and CD27. Every sorted population had a purity above 98%. Right away, PBMCs were isolated by Lymphoprep density gradient centrifugation and were stained directly, with no culture step. So that batch effects would be minimized, each experiment stained and sorted samples in pairs, pairing one healthy donor with one patient. All of the isolated RNA was reverse transcribed with the High Capacity cDNA Reverse Transcription Kit, so expressed TCRB transcripts were sequenced. Deep immunoSEQ sequencing was applied to naive, central memory and regulatory T cell samples, giving an average of about 3.6 million total reads per sample. Sorted cells were lysed in RLT buffer and RNA was extracted with DNase-treated RNeasy Micro or Mini kits, depending on cell number. Each cell subset was processed on its own to prevent cross-contamination, while patient and healthy donor samples were processed together. The immunoSEQ multiplex PCR was used to amplify TCRB sequences from cDNA, generating 87-bp fragments that spanned the CDR3 region. Amplicons were sequenced on the Illumina HiSeq platform. The study's own analysis went as follows. Synthetic template baselines were used to correct PCR bias computationally, reads within Hamming distance 2 were collapsed, and singletons that could not be merged were discarded. By aligning reads against IMGT, V, D and J genes, CDR3 length, and insertions or deletions at six rearrangement sites were assigned. Within each subset, clonotype counts were normalized to the number of sorted cells before true diversity and Gini coefficients were calculated with the tcR R package. Repertoire sharing was quantified using the overlap coefficient calculated on TCRB nucleotide sequences. TCRdb limited this immuneACCESS table to in-frame rearrangements with V and J called. A share of clones is missing; checked studies link under half to unresolved V genes, and the rest is unexplained. The V and J calls and clone size come from that table; D and trimming were worked out from the DNA. For this sample the table gives 140,000 to 150,000 clones, of which approximately 13% were detected only once. 1.3% of the sample rests with the top ten.

The CDR3 spans 13 residues, from the cysteine through the phenylalanine. The retained sequence is limited to the CDR3, 39 bases, with the frame set at the first base. Via the germline V gene (reference sequence), CDR1 is MNHEY and CDR2 SMNVEV. Deletion took 2 bases off V and 4 bases off J, with a span of 8 bases between the germline ends. What the research found in general, with its limitations: PCR may preferentially amplify shorter templates, but because patient and control samples were amplified and corrected together, any resulting skew would affect both groups equally. HLA sub-analyses involved small numbers of individuals, so any influence of HLA type on TCRB rearrangement remained unresolved. Because cDNA rather than genomic DNA was sequenced, highly expressing activated cells could have been over-represented, although no difference in activation and CD3 levels was found between groups. Fewer insertions and more nucleotide deletions at VDJ recombination sites were observed in patients with type 1 diabetes, implying thymic rearrangement abnormalities. Naive, central memory and regulatory TCRB repertoires appeared to be more alike among patients than among healthy donors. A moderate but significant shortening of TCRB CDR3 length was observed in type 1 diabetes patients in all four CD4+ subsets.

The chain links TRBV27 with TRBJ1-2; there is no confident call for the D gene. The specimen was central memory CD4+ T cells from blood. This TCR was recovered from a man between 18 and 29 years old with type 1 diabetes. The DNA reads TGTGCCAGCAGTTTAGGTAGAGGCTATGGCTACACCTTC. This gives the protein CASSLGRGYGYTF.